This TCR beta chain was captured in a study of T-cell reconstitution after alpha-beta-depleted transplantation in children. This clonotype was counted only a few times. Its antigen remains unknown. The TCRbeta library was prepared with unique molecular identifiers. TCRdb called the PCR reads again in MiXCR, with one record for every CDR3 protein. The repertoire includes 250,000 or so distinct CDR3 sequences, 24% of them detected once, and roughly 5% sits in the top ten. Germline V CDR1 and CDR2: SEHNR, FQNEAQ (reference sequence). Trimming pared 1 base from V and 6 bases from J, leaving 7 bases between. This CDR3 spans 12 amino acids. Study-wide results and caveats: Most T-cell counts and diversity one year after the transplant came from T cells that were newly produced. Where some patients showed high TCRbeta diversity at day 60, it came from recipient T cells and thymic progenitors that had survived.

The receptor comes from a female patient aged 2-9 years who had a stem cell transplant for congenital amegakaryocytic thrombocytopenia, so the T cells may come from the graft donor. The chain combines TRBV7-9 with TRBJ2-7, with D hard to call. The material was PBMCs, mostly from graft donor cells, obtained 360 days after TCRalphabeta/CD19-depleted stem cell transplant. DNA of the CDR3: TGTGCCAGCAGCTTAGAGATCGGCGAGCAGTACTTC. It translates to CASSLEIGEQYF.